This TCR beta chain was profiled in a study of blood T cell repertoires in COVID-19. Profiling relied on immunoSEQ multiplex PCR, and the TCRdb table lists in-frame clones only, not all of them. The sample shows a few hundred thousand clones, 85% to 90% of them seen only once. This study enrolled people aged roughly 18 to 100 from roughly 24 US geographic areas. Trimming left V 0 bases short and J 8 bases short, with 6 bases between. The CDR3 totals 13 residues. In germline, CDR1 is SGHRS, CDR2 YFSETQ. The sequencing sample was made of PBMCs or T cells enriched from blood (not recorded which). The chain joins TRBV5-1 to TRBJ1-6; D not certain. The clonotype originates from a woman between 18 and 30 years old with acute COVID-19. Here the CDR3 DNA reads TGCGCCAGCAGCTTGGAGCTGGATTCACCCCTCCACTTT. Its protein product is CASSLELDSPLHF.